This T cell receptor beta chain was obtained from a study of blood T cell repertoires in COVID-19. In germline, CDR1 is SQVTM, CDR2 ANQGSEA. V dropped 6 bases and J dropped 6; count of bases not matched to a gene: 9. CDR3 length: 14 amino acids. This clone was picked up one time. The protocol was immunoSEQ multiplex PCR, while the TCRdb copy is restricted to in-frame clones and leaves out a portion. The sample contains some 300,000 clones, 88% of which appear only once. The clonotype was recovered from a woman in her twenties or thirties who had recovered from COVID-19. The rearrangement uses TRBV29-1 and TRBJ2-1; 9 positions agree with TRBD1. Sequenced input: peripheral blood. The CDR3 sequence: CSVPGTGSFNEQFF. The CDR3 DNA follows: TGCAGCGTCCCCGGGACAGGGAGTTTCAATGAGCAGTTCTTC.